The 32 T cell receptor beta chains given below trace back to one sample, sequenced in a study of blood T cell repertoires in COVID-19. TCRdb's copy holds only in-frame clones and misses some; the assay was immunoSEQ multiplex PCR. In the table there are over 200,000 clones, over 75% of which are singletons. The sequencing sample was made of PBMCs or T cells enriched from blood (not recorded which). These receptors came from a man between 18 and 29 years old who had recovered from COVID-19.

The V gene is TRBV6-6, the J gene TRBJ2-1; 7 nucleotides line up with TRBD2. The germline V gene encodes CDR1 MNHNY and CDR2 SVGAGI (reference sequence). CDR3 size: 17 residues. The trim removed 5 bases at V and 0 bases at J, leaving 10 bases unmatched. The CDR3: CASSPFGAGDSYNEQFF. The CDR3 DNA reads as TGTGCCAGCAGTCCCTTCGGGGCGGGAGACTCCTACAATGAGCAGTTCTTC.

The chain couples TRBV29-1 to TRBJ1-2, with D perhaps matching TRBD1 (6 bases). CDR1 is SQVTM, CDR2 ANQGSEA, per germline. The CDR3 is 10 amino acids. Trimming cost V 3 bases and J 10 bases, with 9 bases left between them. The CDR3 protein is CSVEGAAYTF. CDR3 nucleotide sequence: TGCAGCGTTGAGGGGGCTGCCTACACCTTC. Filled out from reference TRBV29-1 and TRBJ1-2, the complete variable domain reads SAVISQKPSRDICQRGTSLTIQCQVDSQVTMMFWYRQQPGQSLTLIATANQGSEATYESGFVIDKFPISRPNLTFSTLTVSNMSPEDSSIYLCSVEGAAYTFGSGTRLTVV.

The rearrangement uses TRBV20-1 and TRBJ2-1; 8 positions agree with TRBD2. The V and J ends lost 3 bases and 5 bases, in that order; junction bases with no gene match: 9. The CDR3 covers 15 residues. The germline V gene has CDR1 DFQATT and CDR2 SNEGSKA (reference sequence). The CDR3 DNA sequence: TGCAGTGCTAGTTCCAGCGGGAGTTTCCACAATGAGCAGTTCTTC. It translates to CSASSSGSFHNEQFF.

The gene calls are TRBV30 and TRBJ1-5; no clear D. CDR3 length equals 13 residues. The ends were cut back, 4 bases at V and 0 bases at J, with 7 bases in the middle. In germline, CDR1 is GTSNPN, CDR2 SVGIG (reference sequence). The CDR3 bases are TGTGCCTGGAATGCCTATAGCAATCAGCCCCAGCATTTT. This sequence encodes CAWNAYSNQPQHF.

The chain recombines TRBV6-8 with TRBJ1-1; TRBD1 might be the D (5 bases). The CDR3 has 16 residues. With 3 bases removed from V and 2 bases from J, the gap between germline ends came to 16 bases. The germline CDR1 and CDR2 sequences are MNHGY and SAAAGT. The CDR3 nucleotides read TGTGCCAGCAGTTATCCCCTTTGGGGCGGTAACACTGAAGCTTTCTTT. Translation gives CASSYPLWGGNTEAFF.

The chain is built from TRBV19 and TRBJ1-1; the D is unclear. Germline-derived CDR1 and CDR2 are LNHDA and SQIVND (reference sequence). The CDR3 runs to 11 residues. V lost 7 bases, J lost 5 bases, and 8 bases lay in between. CDR3: CASIIGTEAFF. The DNA for the CDR3 is TGTGCCAGTATCATCGGGACTGAAGCTTTCTTT.

The DNA of the CDR3 is TGTGCCAGCAGCAAGTGGACAGGGGAGCGCACTGAAGCTTTCTTT. It encodes CASSKWTGERTEAFF. The rearrangement joins TRBV7-9 to TRBJ1-1; 9 bases map to TRBD1. CDR3 length: 15 amino acids. Trimming at V came to 5 bases and at J to 4 bases, leaving 8 bases not matched to a gene. Germline lookup yields CDR1 SEHNR and CDR2 FQNEAQ (reference sequence). The variable domain in full, completed from reference TRBV7-9 and TRBJ1-1, reads DTGVSQNPRHKITKRGQNVTFRCDPISEHNRLYWYRQTLGQGPEFLTYFQNEAQLEKSRLLSDRFSAERPKGSFSTLEIQRTEQGDSAMYLCASSKWTGERTEAFFGQGTRLTVV.

The rearrangement joins TRBV6-1 to TRBJ1-1, with TRBD1 identical over 8 bases. The J segment lost 0 bases and the V segment lost 4 bases, leaving 7 bases of the junction unmatched. Per germline, CDR1 MNHNS and CDR2 SASEGT. This CDR3 comprises 16 residues. CDR3 sequence reads: CASSAGGRGVNTEAFF. The CDR3 nucleotides read TGTGCCAGCAGTGCAGGGGGCCGAGGGGTGAACACTGAAGCTTTCTTT.

The sample holds a few counts of this clone. The rearrangement links TRBV27 to TRBJ2-3; TRBD2 matches at 11 bases. There are 16 residues in the CDR3. V dropped 5 bases and J dropped 0; count of bases not matched to a gene: 4. CDR1 and CDR2 from the germline V gene are MNHEY and SMNVEV (reference sequence). The CDR3 bases are TGTGCCAGCAGTAGTTGGACTAGCGGGAGCACAGATACGCAGTATTTT. As protein: CASSSWTSGSTDTQYF.

This sequence joins TRBV11-2 and TRBJ1-5, with D unresolved. This CDR3 region has 13 residues. V was shortened by 0 bases and J by 7 bases, with 7 bases between the two germline ends. CDR1 is SGHAT and CDR2 is FQNNGV in the germline V gene. CDR3: CASSLEMGQPQHF. Here the CDR3 DNA reads TGTGCCAGCAGCTTAGAGATGGGCCAGCCCCAGCATTTT.

The chain is built from TRBV4-1 and TRBJ2-7, with TRBD2 matching over 8 bases. CDR1 is MGHRA and CDR2 is YSYEKL in the germline V gene. This CDR3 is 17 amino acids long. The junction had 12 bases not matched to a gene; V was cut back by 1 base and J by 4 bases. DNA of the CDR3: TGCGCCAGCAGCCAAGGACCAGTTAGCGGGACCAGGTACGAGCAGTACTTC. Translating gives CASSQGPVSGTRYEQYF.

CDR3 coding DNA: TGCGCCAGCAGCTTGACAGGGGGCATTAACAATGAGCAGTTCTTC. It codes for CASSLTGGINNEQFF. V and J are TRBV5-1 and TRBJ2-1, with 9 bases fitting TRBD1. V lost 1 base to trimming and J lost 5 bases; unmatched junction nucleotides: 4. Germline values: CDR1 SGHRS, CDR2 YFSETQ. CDR3 length: 15 residues.

The V and J genes are TRBV3-1 (or the pseudogene TRBV3-2) and TRBJ2-7; no clear D. The CDR3 totals 18 residues. V lost 1 base to trimming and J lost 0 bases, with 19 bases between them. Germline loops: CDR1 LGHDT, CDR2 YNNKEL (reference sequence). The CDR3 region is CASSQVAKQSASSYEQYF. Written as DNA, the CDR3 is TGTGCCAGCAGCCAAGTTGCTAAACAGAGTGCCAGCTCCTACGAGCAGTACTTC.

The J gene is TRBJ1-3, the V gene TRBV6-5, with D hard to call. Trimming cost V 7 bases and J 0 bases, with 13 bases left between them. Germline V gene sequence: CDR1 MNHEY, CDR2 SVGAGI. The CDR3 sequence is 15 residues long. This chain's CDR3 is CASTGRPPSGNTIYF. The CDR3 DNA follows: TGTGCCAGCACCGGTCGTCCGCCCTCTGGAAACACCATATATTTT.

This rearrangement joins TRBV24-1 to TRBJ1-1, with TRBD1 identical over 7 bases. Germline-derived CDR1 and CDR2 are KGHDR and SFDVKD. V was pared by 1 base and J by 3 bases, with 4 bases of the junction left unmatched. This CDR3 has 15 residues. The CDR3, as DNA: TGTGCCACCAGTGATTTAGAGGGGGCGCACACTGAAGCTTTCTTT. This sequence encodes CATSDLEGAHTEAFF.

CDR3 residues: CASSIQRQGFWNQPQHF. The CDR3 nucleotides read TGTGCCAGTAGTATTCAAAGACAGGGGTTTTGGAATCAGCCCCAGCATTTT. The chain joins TRBV19 to TRBJ1-5; 8 bases fit TRBD1. V dropped 3 bases and J dropped 4; count of bases not matched to a gene: 11. The CDR3 is 17 amino acids. Germline lookup yields CDR1 LNHDA and CDR2 SQIVND (reference sequence). The variable domain in full, with the rest retrieved from reference TRBV19 and TRBJ1-5, is DGGITQSPKYLFRKEGQNVTLSCEQNLNHDAMYWYRQDPGQGLRLIYYSQIVNDFQKGDIAEGYSVSREKKESFPLTVTSAQKNPTAFYLCASSIQRQGFWNQPQHFGDGTRLSIL.

This clone showed up just once. V is TRBV19 and J is TRBJ2-5, with TRBD2 matching over 9 bases. The CDR3 loop spans 15 amino acids. V trimming: 3 bases; J trimming: 4 bases; junction bases outside the gene matches: 6. Looked up from germline, CDR1 is LNHDA and CDR2 is SQIVND (reference sequence). CDR3 sequence reads: CASSIVAGGLETQYF. The CDR3, as DNA: TGTGCCAGTAGTATTGTGGCGGGAGGGTTAGAGACCCAGTACTTC.

The genes are TRBV19 and TRBJ1-5; D unclear. Germline assignment: CDR1 LNHDA and CDR2 SQIVND (reference sequence). This CDR3 region has 14 residues. V gave up 3 bases and J gave up 1 base, with 7 bases separating them. CDR3: CASSIGISNQPQHF. The CDR3 DNA sequence: TGTGCCAGTAGTATCGGGATCAGCAATCAGCCCCAGCATTTT.

Points on this clone: The identical CDR3 is also encoded by other nucleotide sequences in the sample. V is TRBV30 and J is TRBJ2-5, with 10 bases that match TRBD2. CDR1 and CDR2 (germline): GTSNPN, SVGIG (reference sequence). This CDR3 is 15 amino acids long. V trimming: 0 bases; J trimming: 1 base; junction bases outside the gene matches: 2. The CDR3 protein is CAWSVRTSGQETQYF. The CDR3 bases are TGTGCCTGGAGTGTTCGGACTAGCGGCCAAGAGACCCAGTACTTC. Full variable domain (rest looked up from reference TRBV30 and TRBJ2-5): SQTIHQWPATLVQPVGSPLSLECTVEGTSNPNLYWYRQAAGRGLQLLFYSVGIGQISSEVPQNLSASRPQDRQFILSSKKLLLSDSGFYLCAWSVRTSGQETQYFGPGTRLLVL.

This clone was seen more than once but under ten times. V usage is TRBV11-2 and J usage is TRBJ1-1; 8 bases align to TRBD1. Unmatched junction bases numbered 3, after V lost 3 bases and J lost 0 bases. The CDR3 sequence is 15 residues long. CDR1 is SGHAT, CDR2 FQNNGV, per germline. The CDR3 DNA reads TGTGCCAGCAGCTTGGGACAGGTCATGAACACTGAAGCTTTCTTT. Its translation: CASSLGQVMNTEAFF. Using reference TRBV11-2 and TRBJ1-1 for the parts outside the CDR3, the full variable domain is EAGVAQSPRYKIIEKRQSVAFWCNPISGHATLYWYQQILGQGPKLLIQFQNNGVVDDSQLPKDRFSAERLKGVDSTLKIQPAKLEDSAVYLCASSLGQVMNTEAFFGQGTRLTVV.

The chain is built from TRBV28 and TRBJ1-5; 7 bases align to TRBD1. Germline assignment: CDR1 MDHEN and CDR2 SYDVKM. The CDR3 has 14 amino acids. V gave up 8 bases and J gave up 3 bases; unmatched junction bases: 7. The CDR3 DNA sequence: TGTGCCAGCGTGCGCGGGACAGACAATCAGCCCCAGCATTTT. This sequence encodes CASVRGTDNQPQHF.

This clone was detected once. This sequence joins TRBV5-6 and TRBJ1-4, with D hard to call. The CDR3 spans 14 residues. The germline CDR1 and CDR2 sequences are SGHDT and YYEEEE. Between the trimmed V and J ends, which lost 4 bases and 5 bases, there was a span of 12 bases. CDR3 region: CASSIGPANEKLFF. The CDR3 DNA reads as TGTGCCAGCAGCATTGGGCCAGCAAATGAAAAACTGTTTTTT.

The chain recombines TRBV19 with TRBJ2-3, with D unresolved. Germline V CDR1 and CDR2: LNHDA, SQIVND (reference sequence). The CDR3 has 15 residues. V was shortened by 0 bases and J by 0 bases, with 7 bases between the two germline ends. This CDR3 reads CASSIDRSSTDTQYF. CDR3 in DNA: TGTGCCAGTAGTATAGATCGGTCCAGCACAGATACGCAGTATTTT.

The chain recombines TRBV7-9 with TRBJ1-2, with 9 bases fitting TRBD1. The V gene's germline CDR1 is SEHNR and CDR2 FQNEAQ (reference sequence). The CDR3 runs 14 residues. J lost 8 bases, V lost 5 bases, and 9 bases had no gene match. CDR3 sequence: CASSLGTGTSGYTF. CDR3 DNA sequence: TGTGCCAGCAGCCTCGGGACAGGGACTTCGGGCTACACCTTC. The full variable domain, rest sourced from reference TRBV7-9 and TRBJ1-2, is DTGVSQNPRHKITKRGQNVTFRCDPISEHNRLYWYRQTLGQGPEFLTYFQNEAQLEKSRLLSDRFSAERPKGSFSTLEIQRTEQGDSAMYLCASSLGTGTSGYTFGSGTRLTVV.

This clone has a handful of counts. The CDR3 DNA reads as TGTGCCAGCAGCCCAAGGGGGACAGGAACGAACACCGGGGAGCTGTTTTTT. It yields the protein CASSPRGTGTNTGELFF. The V call is TRBV7-9, the J call TRBJ2-2, with 8 nucleotides matching TRBD1. J gave up 0 bases and V 5 bases, and 8 bases lay outside the gene matches. CDR1 SEHNR and CDR2 FQNEAQ come from the germline V gene (reference sequence). This CDR3 contains 17 residues.

The rearrangement uses TRBV12-3 or TRBV12-4 and TRBJ1-6, with TRBD1 as a possible D gene (5 bases). V lost 3 bases and J lost 10, with 10 bases in between. This CDR3 comprises 13 residues. CDR3 bases: TGTGCCAGCAGTTTGGGACTCGGCTCACCCCTCCACTTT. Encoded protein: CASSLGLGSPLHF.

The chain links TRBV19 to TRBJ2-1; TRBD2 matches 9 bases. Germline lookup yields CDR1 LNHDA and CDR2 SQIVND (reference sequence). V dropped 5 bases and J dropped 8; count of bases not matched to a gene: 13. This CDR3 has 16 amino acids. CDR3 sequence: CASSGQGTSFRYEQFF. The CDR3 bases are TGTGCCAGTAGTGGGCAGGGGACTAGCTTCCGTTATGAGCAGTTCTTC. Supplemented by reference TRBV19 and TRBJ2-1, the full variable domain reads DGGITQSPKYLFRKEGQNVTLSCEQNLNHDAMYWYRQDPGQGLRLIYYSQIVNDFQKGDIAEGYSVSREKKESFPLTVTSAQKNPTAFYLCASSGQGTSFRYEQFFGPGTRLTVL.

This chain connects TRBV6-1 to TRBJ1-5; perhaps TRBD1 as D (5 bases). Germline CDR1 reads MNHNS; CDR2 reads SASEGT. With 2 bases removed from V and 4 bases from J, the gap between germline ends came to 9 bases. The CDR3 extends over 14 amino acids. The CDR3 is CASSEQGGNQPQHF. DNA for the CDR3: TGTGCCAGCAGTGAACAGGGTGGGAATCAGCCCCAGCATTTT.

This rearrangement joins TRBV19 to TRBJ1-3; 7 bases align to TRBD1. J was trimmed by 2 bases and V by 3 bases; bases with no gene match: 4. This CDR3 has 15 residues. CDR1 is LNHDA, CDR2 SQIVND, per germline (reference sequence). CDR3 nucleotide sequence: TGTGCCAGTAGTATTAACAGGGGTGCTGGAAACACCATATATTTT. Its protein is CASSINRGAGNTIYF.

The rearrangement joins TRBV29-1 to TRBJ2-5; 7 bases are shared with TRBD1. Germline-derived CDR1 and CDR2 are SQVTM and ANQGSEA. This CDR3 is 14 amino acids long. The trim removed 6 bases at V and 5 bases at J, leaving 12 bases unmatched. CDR3 residues: CSVQGGAGGETQYF. DNA for the CDR3: TGCAGCGTCCAAGGGGGCGCAGGCGGCGAGACCCAGTACTTC.

This clone was observed a single time. The genes are TRBV4-2 and TRBJ2-5; D unclear. CDR3 size: 13 residues. In germline, CDR1 is LGHNA, CDR2 YNFKEQ. V dropped 2 bases and J dropped 3 bases, with 7 bases sitting between them. The CDR3 DNA reads as TGTGCCAGCAGCCAATTTGCGGAAGAGACCCAGTACTTC. Protein: CASSQFAEETQYF.

This clone has at least ten counts. The rearrangement uses TRBV3-1 (or the pseudogene TRBV3-2) and TRBJ2-5; D possibly corresponds to TRBD2 (6 bases). V dropped 10 bases and J dropped 5 bases, with 14 bases sitting between them. This CDR3 is built from 12 residues. CDR1 and CDR2 (germline): LGHDT, YNNKEL (reference sequence). Written as DNA, the CDR3 is TGTGCCACCCGCTCTCGGGAGGAGACCCAGTACTTC. Its protein product is CATRSREETQYF.